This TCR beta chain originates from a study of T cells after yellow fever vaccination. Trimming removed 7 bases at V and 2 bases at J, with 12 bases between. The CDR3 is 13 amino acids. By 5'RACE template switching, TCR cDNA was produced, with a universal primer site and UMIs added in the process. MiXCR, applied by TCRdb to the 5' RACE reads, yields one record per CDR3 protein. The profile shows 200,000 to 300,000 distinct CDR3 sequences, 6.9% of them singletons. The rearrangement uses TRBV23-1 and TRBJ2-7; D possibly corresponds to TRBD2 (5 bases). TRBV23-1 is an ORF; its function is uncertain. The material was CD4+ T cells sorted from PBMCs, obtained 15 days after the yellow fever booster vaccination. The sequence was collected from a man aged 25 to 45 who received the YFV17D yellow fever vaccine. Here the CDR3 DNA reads TGCGCCAGCAAACCCGGGGTTCCCTACGAGCAGTACTTC. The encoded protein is CASKPGVPYEQYF.